These T cell receptor beta chains were read from a single sample in a study of cytomegalovirus exposure and HLA in healthy donors. TCRdb's table, derived via immunoSEQ multiplex PCR, lists solely in-frame clones and lacks some. This sample has 95,000 to 150,000 clones, with less than 90% found just once. Sequencing was carried out using PBMCs. The origin of the receptors is a man between 18 and 29 years old in good health and CMV-seropositive. The CDR3 runs from the conserved cysteine through the conserved F or W. Each record gives: V gene, J gene, clone size, D gene, CDR3 protein, CDR3 DNA. The D gene is left open where the match is weak. A row's size may be missing; if present it is once, few, many or a size class.

TRBV30	TRBJ1-2	once	NA	CAWSKWASNYGYTF	TGTGCCTGGAGTAAGTGGGCATCGAACTATGGCTACACCTTC
TRBV30	TRBJ1-1	NA	TRBD1	CAWSVRFYTGEIEAFF	TGTGCCTGGAGTGTACGTTTTTACACAGGGGAGATTGAAGCTTTCTTT
TRBV15	TRBJ2-3	NA	TRBD1	CATSRLPTGSPGDTQYF	TGTGCCACCAGCAGACTGCCGACAGGGTCGCCGGGAGATACGCAGTATTTT
TRBV5-1	TRBJ1-2	NA	NA	CASSLRPHQTYGYTF	TGCGCCAGCAGCCTACGTCCCCACCAGACATATGGCTACACCTTC
TRBV28	TRBJ1-4	NA	TRBD1	CASSLNPTGTIEKLFF	TGTGCCAGCAGTCTAAACCCGACAGGGACGATTGAAAAACTGTTTTTT
TRBV5-6	TRBJ2-2	NA	NA	CASSLVDLAPGELFF	TGTGCCAGCAGCTTGGTTGATTTAGCCCCCGGGGAGCTGTTTTTT
TRBV19	TRBJ2-6	NA	TRBD2	CASSRGGYSGANVLTF	TGTGCCAGTAGTCGGGGGGGATACTCTGGGGCCAACGTCCTGACTTTC
TRBV5-4	TRBJ2-5	once	TRBD2	CASSLQAGGRETQYF	TGTGCCAGCAGCTTGCAAGCGGGGGGGCGGGAGACCCAGTACTTC
TRBV23-1	TRBJ2-3	few	TRBD2	CASRKAGKRTDTQYF	TGCGCCAGCCGGAAAGCGGGGAAACGCACAGATACGCAGTATTTT
TRBV5-4	TRBJ1-6	NA	NA	CASSLGDSYNSPLHF	TGTGCCAGCAGCCTAGGGGACTCCTATAATTCACCCCTCCACTTT
TRBV5-1	TRBJ1-5	NA	NA	CASSLTSGGGSQPQHF	TGCGCCAGCAGCCTAACCTCGGGGGGGGGCAGCCAGCCCCAGCATTTT
TRBV5-4	TRBJ1-2	NA	NA	CASSDGGPGGYTF	TGTGCCAGCAGCGACGGGGGGCCGGGTGGCTACACCTTC
TRBV4-1	TRBJ2-1	NA	TRBD2	CASSQVGGLAGVNEQFF	TGCGCCAGCAGCCAAGTTGGGGGGCTAGCGGGGGTGAATGAGCAGTTCTTC
TRBV7-3	TRBJ2-3	NA	TRBD2	CASSYRGGSTDTQYF	TGTGCCAGCAGCTATCGGGGGGGTAGCACAGATACGCAGTATTTT